These 22 T cell receptor beta chains were sequenced from one sample in a study of blood T cells in healthy people across ages. With a J-beta primer mix and a sample-barcoded 5' primer, a second PCR ran 7 to 11 cycles. TCRdb re-called the 5' RACE reads through MiXCR, storing one row per CDR3 protein. Here the sample spans about 1.8 million distinct CDR3 sequences, roughly 50% being singletons. Specimen: blood. The receptors shown here come from a woman aged 40 to 50 in good health.

This clonotype was detected only a few times. The V and J genes are TRBV7-9 and TRBJ2-4; D is possibly TRBD2 (5 bases). The CDR3 covers 13 residues. Trimming took 5 bases from V and 6 from J, leaving 11 bases between them. CDR1 is SEHNR, CDR2 FQNEAQ, per germline (reference sequence). CDR3 sequence: CASSSFEGNIQYF. DNA of the CDR3: TGTGCCAGCAGCAGCTTTGAGGGAAACATTCAGTACTTC. Supplemented by reference TRBV7-9 and TRBJ2-4, the full variable domain reads DTGVSQNPRHKITKRGQNVTFRCDPISEHNRLYWYRQTLGQGPEFLTYFQNEAQLEKSRLLSDRFSAERPKGSFSTLEIQRTEQGDSAMYLCASSSFEGNIQYFGAGTRLSVL.

J is TRBJ2-1 and V is TRBV6-6; D uncertain. The CDR3 is 15 residues long. CDR1 and CDR2 (germline): MNHNY, SVGAGI (reference sequence). The V and J ends lost 6 bases and 3 bases respectively, with 15 bases between them. DNA of the CDR3: TGTGCCAGCAGAAAAAATACAGATGTCTACAATGAGCAGTTCTTC. It specifies CASRKNTDVYNEQFF.

The rearrangement uses TRBV9 and TRBJ1-2, with D perhaps TRBD1 (5 bases). Between the trimmed V and J ends, which lost 4 bases and 6 bases, there was a span of 13 bases. CDR1 and CDR2 (germline): SGDLS, YYNGEE. The CDR3 loop spans 13 amino acids. CDR3 region: CASSPQQAHGYTF. CDR3 bases: TGTGCCAGCAGCCCCCAACAGGCGCATGGCTACACCTTC.

The chain couples TRBV4-1 to TRBJ2-5; D might be TRBD2 (5 bases). V was pared by 4 bases and J by 5 bases, with 14 bases between. Germline CDR1 MGHRA, CDR2 YSYEKL. This CDR3 is built from 14 residues. The CDR3 sequence is CASSPERSGETQYF. The CDR3 coding sequence is TGCGCCAGCAGCCCCGAGAGGTCGGGGGAGACCCAGTACTTC.

CDR3 in DNA: TGTGCCAGCAGACAATCGGACAGACGATCACCCCTCCACTTT. This codes for CASRQSDRRSPLHF. The V and J genes are TRBV6-6 and TRBJ1-6, with D possibly matching TRBD1 (6 bases). Germline V CDR1 and CDR2: MNHNY, SVGAGI (reference sequence). V lost 6 bases to trimming and J lost 10 bases, with 16 bases between them. The CDR3 has 14 amino acids.

The rearrangement links TRBV12-5 to TRBJ2-5, with D possibly matching TRBD2 (6 bases). Germline-derived CDR1 and CDR2 are LGHNT and FRNRAP. This CDR3 comprises 11 residues. DNA of the CDR3: TGTGCCTCTTCTGGGGGGTCCGTCCAGTACTTC. As protein: CASSGGSVQYF. Filled out from reference TRBV12-5 and TRBJ2-5, the complete variable domain reads DARVTQTPRHKVTEMGQEVTMRCQPILGHNTVFWYRQTMMQGLELLAYFRNRAPLDDSGMPKDRFSAEMPDATLATLKIQPSEPRDSAVYFCASSGGSVQYFGPGTRLLVL.

The sample holds a few counts of this clonotype. V usage is TRBV28 and J usage is TRBJ2-5; 7 bases align to TRBD1. V was pared by 7 bases and J by 3 bases, with 5 bases of the junction left unmatched. Germline CDR1 MDHEN, CDR2 SYDVKM. The CDR3 consists of 13 residues. CDR3 DNA sequence: TGTGCCAGCAAGACAGGGATAGAAGAGACCCAGTACTTC. Protein: CASKTGIEETQYF.

The sample holds one count of this clonotype. The CDR3 sequence is CSVADGNTEAFF. CDR3 bases: TGCAGCGTTGCTGACGGGAACACTGAAGCTTTCTTT. The gene calls are TRBV29-1 and TRBJ1-1, with D uncertain. The germline V and J ends were trimmed by 4 bases and 1 base, with 7 bases remaining between them. This CDR3 is built from 12 residues. In germline, CDR1 is SQVTM, CDR2 ANQGSEA.

The chain combines TRBV5-6 with TRBJ2-3, with unresolved D. The germline CDR1 and CDR2 sequences are SGHDT and YYEEEE. The CDR3 spans 17 residues. Trimming took 4 bases from V and 0 from J, leaving 18 bases between them. CDR3 sequence reads: CASSPWGKGTSTDTQYF. CDR3 bases: TGTGCCAGCAGCCCCTGGGGTAAGGGCACTAGCACAGATACGCAGTATTTT.

The V gene is TRBV5-8, the J gene TRBJ2-5; unclear D gene. V lost 4 bases and J 2 bases, leaving 9 bases between the germline ends. Germline V gene lookup returns CDR1 SGHTS and CDR2 YDEGEE. The CDR3 is made up of 13 amino acids. CDR3 region: CASSVWQQETQYF. DNA of the CDR3: TGTGCCAGCAGCGTCTGGCAGCAAGAGACCCAGTACTTC.

This clonotype was observed a single time. The V call is TRBV4-3, the J call TRBJ2-1, with 7 bases aligning to TRBD1. V dropped 0 bases and J dropped 4; count of bases not matched to a gene: 9. Germline V CDR1 and CDR2: LGHNA, YSLEER. This CDR3 comprises 17 residues. The chain's CDR3 is CASSQDLFGTVYNEQFF. The CDR3 region has the DNA TGCGCCAGCAGCCAAGATCTCTTTGGGACAGTATACAATGAGCAGTTCTTC.

This clonotype appeared many times. This chain connects TRBV29-1 to TRBJ2-7; maybe TRBD1 (5 bases). Trimming removed 2 bases at V and 5 bases at J, with 13 bases between. Germline V lookup: CDR1 SQVTM, CDR2 ANQGSEA. The CDR3 is 13 amino acids. As DNA, the CDR3 is TGCAGCGTTGAAAGGGGATCCCCCCACGAGCAGTACTTC. Translated, it gives CSVERGSPHEQYF.

This clonotype appeared once. This chain uses TRBV7-9 with TRBJ2-5; 7 bases are a match to TRBD2. V shed 6 bases, J shed 11 bases, and the junction held 21 bases outside the gene matches. The CDR3 is 16 residues long. Germline V gives CDR1 SEHNR, CDR2 FQNEAQ (reference sequence). DNA of the CDR3: TGTGCCAGCAGTTTTACGATGGGGGGGATGGACAATGAGCAGTACTTC. Translation gives CASSFTMGGMDNEQYF.

V usage is TRBV28 and J usage is TRBJ2-2; tentatively, D is TRBD1 (7 bases). V was trimmed by 5 bases and J by 1 base, leaving 17 bases between them. Germline values: CDR1 MDHEN, CDR2 SYDVKM. This CDR3 is built from 17 residues. CDR3 in amino acids: CASSPKHRGLNTGELFF. CDR3 in DNA: TGTGCCAGCAGTCCGAAACACAGGGGACTGAACACCGGGGAGCTGTTTTTT.

Of note for this clonotype: A much larger clone sits a single nucleotide away, making a read error possible. The gene calls are TRBV6-6 and TRBJ2-5, with 9 bases lining up with TRBD1. This CDR3 contains 14 residues. Germline CDR1 MNHNY, CDR2 SVGAGI (reference sequence). Germline trimming cut 5 bases from V and 11 bases from J; bases unmatched to any gene: 12. In DNA form, the CDR3 reads TGTGCCAGCAGTCCGGACAGGGGTAGGCATGAGCAGTACTTC. It specifies CASSPDRGRHEQYF.

The sample holds a few counts of this clonotype. The chain recombines TRBV6-6 with TRBJ2-5; TRBD2 is a possible D gene (5 bases). The DNA end is more similar to TRBJ2-7, so the J call may be wrong. CDR3 length: 14 residues. Germline V lookup: CDR1 MNHNY, CDR2 SVGAGI (reference sequence). The CDR3 spells CASTPALVNYEQYF. DNA for the CDR3: TGTGCCAGCACCCCTGCACTAGTAAACTACGAGCAGTACTTC.

The rearrangement links TRBV5-4 to TRBJ1-2; TRBD1 is a possible D gene (5 bases). V was pared by 0 bases and J by 7 bases, with 19 bases between. There are 16 residues in the CDR3. Germline V CDR1 and CDR2: SGHNT, YYREEE (reference sequence). CDR3 residues: CASSLGGGHPTFGYTF. In DNA, the CDR3 is TGTGCCAGCAGCTTGGGGGGTGGACACCCTACGTTTGGCTACACCTTC.

V usage is TRBV4-2 and J usage is TRBJ1-1; TRBD1 aligns across 7 bases. The CDR3 extends over 14 amino acids. V lost 2 bases to trimming and J lost 4 bases; unmatched junction nucleotides: 4. CDR1 is LGHNA, CDR2 YNFKEQ, per germline. The CDR3 bases are TGTGCCAGCAGCCAATTACAGGGGCCCACTGAAGCTTTCTTT. Protein product: CASSQLQGPTEAFF.

This clonotype was detected a few times. The rearrangement joins TRBV20-1 to TRBJ2-5; a weak D match, TRBD1 (6 bases). The tail of the sequence fits TRBJ2-7 better, so the J call may be wrong. This CDR3 contains 14 residues. Germline V gene sequence: CDR1 DFQATT, CDR2 SNEGSKA (reference sequence). The CDR3 reads CSARVSGQRYEQYF. The CDR3 region has the DNA TGCAGTGCTAGAGTATCGGGACAAAGGTACGAGCAGTACTTC.

This chain links TRBV27 with TRBJ1-2, with D possibly being TRBD1 (6 bases). CDR3 size: 15 residues. Trimming shortened V by 2 bases and J by 5 bases, and 15 bases separated the two germline ends. In germline, CDR1 is MNHEY, CDR2 SMNVEV (reference sequence). The CDR3 protein is CASSLTADSFYGYTF. Written as DNA, the CDR3 is TGTGCCAGCAGTTTAACCGCGGACAGTTTTTATGGCTACACCTTC.

The chain links TRBV5-1 to TRBJ2-5; D is ambiguous. The germline CDR1 and CDR2 sequences are SGHRS and YFSETQ. The CDR3 is made up of 12 amino acids. Between the trimmed V and J ends, which lost 7 bases and 5 bases, there was a span of 12 bases. CDR3 loop: CASGDVKETQYF. DNA of the CDR3: TGCGCCAGCGGAGATGTCAAGGAGACCCAGTACTTC.

This clonotype has at least ten counts. Germline and junction disagree at one end, which may indicate a read error. The chain recombines TRBV5-1 with TRBJ1-2, with no clear D. The CDR3 contains 12 residues. Looked up from germline, CDR1 is SGHRS and CDR2 is YFSETQ. CDR3 DNA sequence: TGTGCCAGCAGCCGGGGAGACTATGGCTACACCTTC. As protein: CASSRGDYGYTF.